The 14 T cell receptor beta chains presented below share a single source sample, sequenced in a study of breast tumors, draining lymph nodes, adjacent tissues. Breast cancer patients provided tissue from their axillary draining lymph nodes. TCRdb processed the multiplex PCR reads anew with MiXCR; each CDR3 protein has one entry. The table has 160,000 or so distinct CDR3 sequences, about 30% seen once. Sequencing was performed on axillary lymph node tissue. The receptors originated from a female donor with breast cancer. Some clones in this sample may be carry-over from other donors' samples.

This clonotype was recorded at least ten times. The chain carries TRBV7-3 and TRBJ2-2; tentative D call: TRBD2 (6 bases). The CDR3 extends over 16 amino acids. The germline gives CDR1 SGHTA, CDR2 FQGTGA. The V end lost 1 base, the J end lost 0 bases, and 9 bases lay between the germline ends. The CDR3 protein is CASSLRGGTNTGELFF. The CDR3 nucleotides are TGTGCCAGCAGCTTAAGGGGCGGGACGAACACCGGGGAGCTGTTTTTT.

The chain is built from TRBV20-1 and TRBJ1-6; 7 bases are a match to TRBD1. The ends lost 3 bases at V and 2 bases at J; junction bases unmatched: 7. This CDR3 spans 16 amino acids. CDR1 and CDR2 (germline): DFQATT, SNEGSKA (reference sequence). The CDR3 protein is CSARDLTGAYNSPLHF. CDR3 sequence (DNA): TGCAGTGCTAGGGACCTCACAGGGGCCTATAATTCACCCCTCCACTTT.

In its sample, this clonotype was seen many times. The J gene is TRBJ2-2, the V gene TRBV5-1; D possibly corresponds to TRBD2 (6 bases). This CDR3 region has 16 residues. Germline CDR1 is SGHRS and CDR2 is YFSETQ. Trimming shortened V by 2 bases and J by 3 bases, and 14 bases separated the two germline ends. CDR3 bases: TGCGCCAGCAGCTTTCCCCCGGGAGAGGACACCGGGGAGCTGTTTTTT. Residues: CASSFPPGEDTGELFF.

This clonotype was seen ten or more times. CDR3 region: CASRVPGRGETQYF. DNA of the CDR3: TGTGCCAGCAGAGTCCCAGGGCGAGGAGAGACCCAGTACTTC. The gene calls are TRBV6-1 and TRBJ2-5; a weak D match, TRBD1 (5 bases). Germline V gives CDR1 MNHNS, CDR2 SASEGT. The CDR3 loop spans 14 amino acids. The V end was cut by 6 bases, the J end by 4 bases, with 15 bases between.

This clonotype was seen ten or more times. This is likely a read error, given that the CDR3 carries no conserved phenylalanine or tryptophan at its end. This chain connects TRBV7-8 to TRBJ2-7, with 8 bases aligning to TRBD2. CDR3 length: 15 amino acids. J gave up 0 bases and V 5 bases, and 6 bases lay outside the gene matches. Germline V gene lookup returns CDR1 SGHVS and CDR2 FQNEAQ. The CDR3 spells CASSPSGLASYEQYL. The DNA for the CDR3 is TGTGCCAGCAGCCCTTCTGGACTAGCCTCCTACGAGCAGTACCTC.

This clonotype was seen a few times. This may stem from a read error, because a much larger clone lies one nucleotide away. V is TRBV6-1 and J is TRBJ1-2, with D unresolved. The germline V and J ends were trimmed by 11 bases and 8 bases, with 15 bases remaining between them. This CDR3 comprises 11 residues. Looked up from germline, CDR1 is MNHNS and CDR2 is SASEGT. The CDR3 DNA reads TGTGCCGGTAGACCCGGCGGAGGCTACACCTTC. Its protein is CAGRPGGGYTF.

At least ten counts were recorded for this clonotype. Since a much larger clone is just one base distant, this may be a read error. The chain employs TRBV5-1 and TRBJ2-3; possible D gene TRBD2, 6 bases. The CDR3 runs 14 residues. The germline V and J ends were trimmed by 3 bases and 4 bases, with 12 bases remaining between them. The germline CDR1 and CDR2 sequences are SGHRS and YFSETQ. The CDR3: CASSSGVSPDTQYF. The CDR3 region has the DNA TGCGCCAGCAGCTCGGGGGTATCCCCAGATACGCAGTATTTT.

This clonotype was seen many times. V and J are TRBV3-1 and TRBJ1-6; 7 bases are shared with TRBD1. V gave up 4 bases and J gave up 9 bases; unmatched junction bases: 9. The CDR3 is made up of 15 amino acids. Per germline, CDR1 LGHDT and CDR2 YNNKEL (reference sequence). The CDR3 here is CASSPGTARPSPLHF. The CDR3, as DNA: TGTGCCAGCAGCCCAGGGACAGCCCGGCCTTCACCCCTCCACTTT.

This clonotype occurred many times. CDR3 protein: CSARSGQGRLFF. CDR3 in DNA: TGCAGTGCTAGATCCGGACAGGGGAGATTATTCTTC. The V call is TRBV20-1, the J call TRBJ2-1; the match to TRBD1 covers 9 bases. With 2 bases clipped from V and 16 bases from J, the junction kept 9 bases outside the gene matches. This CDR3 is built from 12 residues. Germline CDR1 is DFQATT and CDR2 is SNEGSKA (reference sequence).

This clonotype appeared many times. The J gene is TRBJ1-2, the V gene TRBV5-1, with 8 bases identical to TRBD1. CDR1 is SGHRS and CDR2 is YFSETQ in the germline V gene. This CDR3 has 13 residues. The V gene end was trimmed by 4 bases and the J gene end by 4 bases; junction bases not matched to a gene: 3. CDR3 bases: TGCGCCAGCAGCGTTGACAGGGGCTATGGCTACACCTTC. Translated: CASSVDRGYGYTF.

The V and J genes are TRBV10-3 and TRBJ2-2, with D possibly TRBD2 on 6 matching bases. This CDR3 contains 14 residues. Between the trimmed V and J ends, which lost 7 bases and 2 bases, there was a span of 11 bases. From germline, CDR1 is ENHRY and CDR2 SYGVKD. The CDR3 spells CAITDGLNTGELFF. In nucleotides, the CDR3 is TGTGCCATCACCGACGGACTAAACACCGGGGAGCTGTTTTTT.

This clonotype was counted many times. V is TRBV12-3 or TRBV12-4 and J is TRBJ2-7; TRBD2 matches at 11 bases. The CDR3 has 15 amino acids. The V segment lost 5 bases and the J segment 5 bases; nucleotides outside the gene matches: 8. The CDR3 DNA reads as TGTGCCAGCAGTCACCCGACTAGCGGGATTGACGAGCAGTACTTC. It encodes CASSHPTSGIDEQYF.

V gene TRBV18 combines with J gene TRBJ2-7; TRBD1 matches 8 bases. The CDR3 consists of 12 residues. The germline V gene has CDR1 KGHSH and CDR2 LQKENI. The trim removed 3 bases at V and 6 bases at J, leaving 1 base unmatched. Here the CDR3 DNA reads TGTGCCAGCTCACCGGACAGGGTCGAGCAGTACTTC. This translates into CASSPDRVEQYF.

There are many counts of this clonotype. The V and J genes are TRBV7-9 and TRBJ2-3; the D is unclear. Looked up from germline, CDR1 is SEHNR and CDR2 is FQNEAQ (reference sequence). There are 12 residues in the CDR3. V dropped 5 bases and J dropped 2 bases, with 5 bases sitting between them. This CDR3 reads CASSADTDTQYF. The CDR3 DNA sequence: TGTGCCAGCAGCGCGGACACAGATACGCAGTATTTT.